This T cell receptor beta chain was found in a study of blood T cells in healthy people across ages. Trimming stripped 1 base from V and 5 bases from J, with 6 bases between. The CDR3 spans 12 residues. Germline V gene sequence: CDR1 SEHNR, CDR2 FQNEAQ (reference sequence). Samples each yielded at least 5 micrograms of total RNA. The second PCR ran about 6 to 12 cycles with a sample-barcoded 5' primer and J-beta primers. Each TCR beta cDNA got a 12-nucleotide random molecular identifier. Every sample gave at least 2.5 million paired-end reads containing CDR3. Each CDR3 protein gets one entry after TCRdb re-called the 5' RACE reads with MiXCR. The sample carries hundreds of thousands of distinct CDR3 sequences, more than 20% recorded once. This same sample was also taken into another study, of T cells of mothers and their children. Per that study: In cDNA synthesis, all of the extracted RNA was used at roughly 1.5 ug per 15 ul.

The origin of this receptor is a boy under 18 in good health. This chain links TRBV7-9 with TRBJ2-7; no clear D. The sequencing input was blood. The CDR3 bases are TGTGCCAGCAGCTTAGTCGACGACGAGCAGTACTTC. Its translation is CASSLVDDEQYF.